This T cell receptor (beta chain) appears in the sequencing data of a study of shared clonotypes between healthy human individuals. Some clones are missing from TCRdb's copy, which holds only in-frame ones; the method was immunoSEQ multiplex PCR. The sample lists about 700,000 clones, about 74% occurring once. Per germline, CDR1 MDHEN and CDR2 SYDVKM. Trimming left V 2 bases short and J 8 bases short, with 12 bases between. This CDR3 is built from 13 residues. Material: memory CD4+ T cells sorted from blood. The subset: CD45RA-negative fraction. The sequence came from a woman in her twenties or thirties in good health. This chain connects TRBV28 to TRBJ1-2; TRBD1 might be the D (5 bases). CDR3 coding DNA: TGTGCCAGCAGTTTACGGGGCAGCCTAGGCTACACCTTC. This codes for CASSLRGSLGYTF.